These 27 T cell receptor beta chains originate from one sample sequenced in a study of graft-versus-host responses after intestinal transplantation. Measured with immunoSEQ multiplex PCR; TCRdb has only the in-frame clones, and not every one. Among over 90,000 clones listed, over 85% were seen once. What these receptors recognize is not known. Sequenced here: unstimulated CD8+ T cells sorted from spleen or lymph node cells, sampled before intestinal transplant. The receptors stem from a human donor who received an intestinal transplant.

The CDR3 DNA reads as TGTGCCAGCAGCCCCCGACAGGGAACTAAAGAGACCCAGTACTTC. It translates to CASSPRQGTKETQYF. The chain joins TRBV14 to TRBJ2-5, with 7 nucleotides matching TRBD1. The CDR3 loop spans 15 amino acids. Germline V gene sequence: CDR1 SGHDN, CDR2 FVKESK. With 4 bases clipped from V and 3 bases from J, the junction kept 8 bases outside the gene matches.

CDR3 sequence (DNA): TGCGCCAGCAGCCGGACGGCAGGGGGAGGAGAGACCCAGTACTTC. It encodes CASSRTAGGGETQYF. The chain joins TRBV4-1 to TRBJ2-5, with D tentatively TRBD1 (7 bases). CDR3 length: 15 amino acids. Trimming removed 4 bases from V and 4 bases from J, with 16 bases in between. CDR1 is MGHRA, CDR2 YSYEKL, per germline.

The chain recombines TRBV7-6 with TRBJ2-1, with 8 bases matching TRBD1. Germline V gene lookup returns CDR1 SGHVS and CDR2 FNYEAQ. This CDR3 region has 15 residues. With 1 base clipped from V and 7 bases from J, the junction kept 6 bases outside the gene matches. The CDR3 sequence: CASSLGRGQANEQFF. The DNA for the CDR3 is TGTGCCAGCAGCTTAGGTAGGGGACAGGCGAATGAGCAGTTCTTC.

This clone was seen only once. The chain has TRBV6-5 and TRBJ1-2; a possible D gene is TRBD1 (6 bases). V was trimmed by 2 bases and J by 3 bases, leaving 10 bases between them. This CDR3 region has 14 residues. The V gene's germline CDR1 is MNHEY and CDR2 SVGAGI. CDR3 nucleotide sequence: TGTGCCAGCAGTTACACCGGGGGCTACTATGGCTACACCTTC. It codes for CASSYTGGYYGYTF.

CDR3 nucleotides: TGTGCCAGCAGTTGGGGGACGGATGCTTATGGCTACACCTTC. Its translation is CASSWGTDAYGYTF. V is TRBV5-4 and J is TRBJ1-2; tentatively, D is TRBD1 (5 bases). The germline CDR1 and CDR2 sequences are SGHNT and YYREEE (reference sequence). This CDR3 spans 14 amino acids. Trimming took 5 bases from V and 5 from J, leaving 16 bases between them. Using reference TRBV5-4 and TRBJ1-2 for the parts outside the CDR3, the full variable domain is ETGVTQSPTHLIKTRGQQVTLRCSSQSGHNTVSWYQQALGQGPQFIFQYYREEENGRGNFPPRFSGLQFPNYSSELNVNALELDDSALYLCASSWGTDAYGYTFGSGTRLTVV.

This clone has only one observation. The chain combines TRBV9 with TRBJ2-3; D may be TRBD2 (6 bases). The CDR3 is 14 amino acids. Deletions cut 3 bases from V and 2 bases from J, with 10 bases between. Germline CDR1 is SGDLS and CDR2 is YYNGEE. The CDR3 loop is CASSEGGATDTQYF. The CDR3 nucleotides read TGTGCCAGCAGCGAGGGAGGAGCCACAGATACGCAGTATTTT.

This chain connects TRBV19 to TRBJ2-1; possibly TRBD2 for D (6 bases). This CDR3 region has 13 residues. Trimming shortened V by 3 bases and J by 6 bases, and 9 bases separated the two germline ends. CDR1 is LNHDA and CDR2 is SQIVND in the germline V gene (reference sequence). CDR3 nucleotides: TGTGCCAGTAGTATTGGGGGGACCAATGAGCAGTTCTTC. This encodes CASSIGGTNEQFF.

The chain uses TRBV14 and TRBJ1-6; D is unclear. Germline values: CDR1 SGHDN, CDR2 FVKESK. V lost 0 bases and J 7 bases, leaving 10 bases between the germline ends. This CDR3 spans 15 amino acids. CDR3 sequence reads: CASSQERRRNSPLHF. Here the CDR3 DNA reads TGTGCCAGCAGCCAAGAAAGGCGTAGGAATTCACCCCTCCACTTT.

This rearrangement joins TRBV21-1 to TRBJ1-5; the D call TRBD1 from the table was never checked on the DNA. TRBV21-1 is termed a pseudogene. This CDR3 is built from 16 residues. DNA for the CDR3: TGTGCCAGCAGCAAAGAGGGCAGGGGGCTGGAGCAGCCCCAGCATTTT. Its translation is CASSKEGRGLEQPQHF.

The CDR3 coding sequence is TGTGCCAGCAGCTTACCGTTATATGGCTACACCTTC. Amino acids: CASSLPLYGYTF. V is TRBV7-9 and J is TRBJ1-2, with D unresolved. Trimming took 2 bases from V and 5 from J, leaving 6 bases between them. Germline V gene lookup returns CDR1 SEHNR and CDR2 FQNEAQ (reference sequence). CDR3 length: 12 amino acids. The whole variable domain, filled in from reference TRBV7-9 and TRBJ1-2, reads DTGVSQNPRHKITKRGQNVTFRCDPISEHNRLYWYRQTLGQGPEFLTYFQNEAQLEKSRLLSDRFSAERPKGSFSTLEIQRTEQGDSAMYLCASSLPLYGYTFGSGTRLTVV.

The chain employs TRBV4-1 and TRBJ2-7; possible D gene TRBD1, 6 bases. V lost 4 bases to trimming and J lost 4 bases, with 17 bases between them. CDR1 and CDR2 (germline): MGHRA, YSYEKL. This CDR3 contains 15 residues. This chain's CDR3 is CASSPSQGGVYEQYF. Here the CDR3 DNA reads TGCGCCAGCAGCCCCTCTCAAGGGGGAGTTTACGAGCAGTACTTC.

The rearrangement links TRBV6-1 to TRBJ2-2, with TRBD2 matching over 14 bases. Trimming took 6 bases from V and 7 from J; bases not matched to a gene: 4. This CDR3 is 15 amino acids long. Germline-derived CDR1 and CDR2 are MNHNS and SASEGT. CDR3 sequence (DNA): TGTGCCAGCAGCCGACTAGCGGGGGGGAACGGGGAGCTGTTTTTT. As protein: CASSRLAGGNGELFF.

The CDR3 DNA follows: TGCAGCGTTGAAGTAGGACCGGGGGGTATGAACACTGAAGCTTTCTTT. It is translated as CSVEVGPGGMNTEAFF. The J gene is TRBJ1-1, the V gene TRBV29-1; D is perhaps TRBD1 (5 bases). The CDR3 extends over 16 amino acids. Germline V gene lookup returns CDR1 SQVTM and CDR2 ANQGSEA. The V end lost 1 base, the J end lost 0 bases, and 15 bases lay between the germline ends.

The chain joins TRBV7-9 to TRBJ2-2; 7 nucleotides agree with TRBD2. The germline V gene encodes CDR1 SEHNR and CDR2 FQNEAQ (reference sequence). CDR3 length equals 15 residues. J gave up 0 bases and V 5 bases, and 3 bases lay outside the gene matches. In DNA form, the CDR3 reads TGTGCCAGCAGCATAGGACTAGCGAACACCGGGGAGCTGTTTTTT. It codes for CASSIGLANTGELFF.

The rearrangement links TRBV28 to TRBJ1-6; 7 bases agree with TRBD1. CDR1 and CDR2 from the germline V gene are MDHEN and SYDVKM. V trimming: 8 bases; J trimming: 5 bases; junction bases outside the gene matches: 3. This CDR3 has 13 amino acids. The CDR3 coding sequence is TGTGCCAGCTACGGGACAGATAATTCACCCCTCCACTTT. This gives the protein CASYGTDNSPLHF.

This chain links TRBV27 with TRBJ1-2; the D gene is possibly TRBD1 (6 bases). V gave up 4 bases and J gave up 4 bases, with 22 bases separating them. Germline CDR1 is MNHEY and CDR2 is SMNVEV (reference sequence). The CDR3 runs to 17 residues. CDR3 loop: CASSSTLQQGATYGYTF. CDR3 coding DNA: TGTGCCAGCAGTTCTACCCTCCAACAGGGAGCTACCTATGGCTACACCTTC.

V and J are TRBV30 and TRBJ2-7; 8 nucleotides align to TRBD1. CDR3 length equals 13 residues. V was pared by 0 bases and J by 3 bases, with 1 base of the junction left unmatched. Germline CDR1 and CDR2: GTSNPN and SVGIG (reference sequence). The CDR3: CAWSVDRGYEQYF. The CDR3 DNA sequence: TGTGCCTGGAGTGTAGACAGGGGCTACGAGCAGTACTTC.

For the CDR3, the DNA is TGTGCCAGCAGCTTTTCGGCTAGCCCTTACAATGAGCAGTTCTTC. Translation gives CASSFSASPYNEQFF. V usage is TRBV11-3 and J usage is TRBJ2-1; tentative D call: TRBD2 (5 bases). Trimming took 3 bases from V and 4 from J, leaving 13 bases between them. Looked up from germline, CDR1 is SGHNT and CDR2 is YENEEA. This CDR3 region has 15 residues.

The J gene is TRBJ2-2, the V gene TRBV5-1; D perhaps matches TRBD1 (6 bases). Trimming shortened V by 3 bases and J by 6 bases, and 39 bases separated the two germline ends. The germline V gene encodes CDR1 SGHRS and CDR2 YFSETQ. The CDR3 totals 23 residues. CDR3 residues: CASSSYPARSIQGWWTRSGELFF. The CDR3 DNA follows: TGCGCCAGCAGCTCCTATCCCGCCCGAAGCATACAGGGTTGGTGGACCAGATCCGGGGAGCTGTTTTTT.

This clone occurred a few times. This chain connects TRBV19 to TRBJ1-2; D is possibly TRBD1 (6 bases). This CDR3 has 14 amino acids. Trimming took 2 bases from V and 6 from J, leaving 13 bases between them. Germline loops: CDR1 LNHDA, CDR2 SQIVND (reference sequence). The DNA of the CDR3 is TGTGCCAGTAGTATAACAGGGTTTAAGGATGGCTACACCTTC. It encodes CASSITGFKDGYTF.

The genes are TRBV6-1 and TRBJ1-5; TRBD1 aligns across 9 bases. CDR3 length equals 16 residues. With 4 bases clipped from V and 4 bases from J, the junction kept 8 bases outside the gene matches. In germline, CDR1 is MNHNS, CDR2 SASEGT. The CDR3, as DNA: TGTGCCAGCAGTGCCTTGGGACAGGGAGGGAATCAGCCCCAGCATTTT. Residues: CASSALGQGGNQPQHF.

The rearrangement links TRBV7-7 to TRBJ2-6; perhaps TRBD1 as D (5 bases). Germline V CDR1 and CDR2: SSHAT, FNYEAQ (reference sequence). V gave up 4 bases and J gave up 0 bases, with 7 bases separating them. The CDR3 runs to 15 residues. This CDR3 is CASSYDSSGANVLTF. CDR3 nucleotides: TGTGCCAGCAGCTACGACAGCTCTGGGGCCAACGTCCTGACTTTC.

This chain joins TRBV7-2 and TRBJ2-7; D may be TRBD1 (6 bases). This CDR3 comprises 12 residues. Germline V gene data show CDR1 as SGHTA and CDR2 as FQGNSA. V was clipped by 5 bases and J by 3 bases, with 8 bases between them. CDR3 bases: TGTGCCAGCAGCGTGGACAGCTACGAGCAGTACTTC. Encoded protein: CASSVDSYEQYF.

The V and J genes are TRBV13 and TRBJ2-1, with D perhaps assigned TRBD1 or TRBD2 (5 bases each). Trimming removed 3 bases at V and 9 bases at J, with 15 bases between. This CDR3 is 14 amino acids long. Per germline, CDR1 PRHDT and CDR2 FYEKMQ (reference sequence). CDR3 sequence (DNA): TGTGCCAGCAGCTTTGGGACGAACGCGGGTGAGCAGTTCTTC. It is translated as CASSFGTNAGEQFF.

In this sample, this clone turned up once. The chain joins TRBV10-3 to TRBJ2-7; TRBD2 might be the D (5 bases). With 4 bases removed from V and 3 bases from J, the gap between germline ends came to 10 bases. Germline values: CDR1 ENHRY, CDR2 SYGVKD. This CDR3 comprises 13 residues. This CDR3 reads CAISGARDYEQYF. CDR3 coding DNA: TGTGCCATCAGTGGGGCGAGGGACTACGAGCAGTACTTC.

The chain couples TRBV6-1 to TRBJ1-5, with 9 bases fitting TRBD1. Germline CDR1 MNHNS, CDR2 SASEGT. This CDR3 spans 15 amino acids. Trimming took 3 bases from V and 6 from J; bases not matched to a gene: 6. CDR3: CASSEGDRVSQPQHF. In DNA form, the CDR3 reads TGTGCCAGCAGTGAGGGGGACAGGGTGTCTCAGCCCCAGCATTTT.

This chain connects TRBV10-2 to TRBJ2-5, with D perhaps assigned TRBD1 or TRBD2 (5 bases each). In germline, CDR1 is WSHSY, CDR2 SAAADI. V was pared by 0 bases and J by 5 bases, with 10 bases between. The CDR3 has 14 amino acids. CDR3 DNA: TGCGCCAGCAGTGAGTCCGTCGGGGCGGAGACCCAGTACTTC. Its translation: CASSESVGAETQYF.